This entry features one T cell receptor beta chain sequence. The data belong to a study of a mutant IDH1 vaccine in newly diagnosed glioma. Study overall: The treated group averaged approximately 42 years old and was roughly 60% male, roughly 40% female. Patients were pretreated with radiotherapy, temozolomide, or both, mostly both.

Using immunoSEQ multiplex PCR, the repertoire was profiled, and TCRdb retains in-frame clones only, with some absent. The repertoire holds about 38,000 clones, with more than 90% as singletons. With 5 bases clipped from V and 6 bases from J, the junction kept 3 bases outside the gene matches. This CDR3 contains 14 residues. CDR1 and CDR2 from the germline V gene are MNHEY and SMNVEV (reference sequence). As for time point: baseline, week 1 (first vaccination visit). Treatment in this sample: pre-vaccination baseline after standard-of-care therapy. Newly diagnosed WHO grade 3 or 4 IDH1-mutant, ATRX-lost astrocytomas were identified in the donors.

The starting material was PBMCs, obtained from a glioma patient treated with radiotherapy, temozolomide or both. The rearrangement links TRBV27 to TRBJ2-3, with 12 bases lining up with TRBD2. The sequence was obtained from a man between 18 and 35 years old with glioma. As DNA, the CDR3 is TGTGCCAGCAGTCTCGGACTAGCGGGGGATACGCAGTATTTT. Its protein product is CASSLGLAGDTQYF.